This T cell receptor (beta chain) was profiled in a study of T cell responses to AZD1222 COVID-19 vaccine. This clone was seen more than once but under ten times. Germline CDR1 is ENHRY and CDR2 is SYGVKD. The CDR3 covers 15 residues. Germline trimming cut 6 bases from V and 2 bases from J; bases unmatched to any gene: 8. Produced via immunoSEQ multiplex PCR; TCRdb's table is partial and in-frame only. The data contain roughly 150,000 clones, under 95% of them singletons. V and J are TRBV10-3 and TRBJ2-3; 7 bases fit TRBD1. This receptor was identified in an adult who received the AZD1222 COVID-19 vaccine. The sequencing here drew on peripheral blood, taken 28 days after the second AZD1222 dose. The DNA for the CDR3 is TGTGCCATCAGCGCAACAGGGGACGACACAGATACGCAGTATTTT. Translation gives CAISATGDDTDTQYF.